Here is one T cell receptor beta chain with its context. Produced via immunoSEQ multiplex PCR; TCRdb's table is partial and in-frame only. The table shows about 12,000 clones, with about 90% occurring only once. The data derive from a study of high-grade serous ovarian cancer treatment subgroups. This CDR3 region has 14 residues. J lost 8 bases, V lost 4 bases, and 7 bases had no gene match. The germline V gene encodes CDR1 LNHDA and CDR2 SQIVND (reference sequence). Tumor samples were obtained before definitive surgery or chemotherapy. The chain links TRBV19 to TRBJ2-1, with 8 nucleotides matching TRBD2. This sequence was found in a human donor with high-grade serous ovarian cancer. The sequenced material came from tumor tissue. In DNA form, the CDR3 reads TGTGCCAGTAGTAGAGCGGGGGCCTTGCATGAGCAGTTCTTC. Translation: CASSRAGALHEQFF.